The rows below give T cell receptor beta chains drawn from one sample of a study of OX40 agonist ivuxolimab in advanced cancers. Produced via immunoSEQ multiplex PCR; TCRdb's table is partial and in-frame only. Seen here are over 35,000 clones, more than 80% observed once, and the top ten hold about 10%. The sample was CD4+ or CD8+ T cells sorted from blood, taken in a trial of the OX40 agonist ivuxolimab. The receptor source for this set is an adult with an advanced solid tumor such as melanoma, head and neck, liver or kidney cancer. Each CDR3 is given with its conserved first and last residue. The order of the fields is clone size, V gene, D gene, J gene, CDR3 DNA, CDR3 protein. A D gene is named only where the DNA matches it firmly. Only part of the rows carry a size: once, few, many, or a class if the clone is expanded.

>-|TRBV7-2|-|TRBJ2-5
TGTGCCAGCAGCTTAGGGCTGAGACCTCAAGAGACCCAGTACTTC
CASSLGLRPQETQYF
>-|TRBV27|TRBD1|TRBJ2-1
TGTGCCAGCAGACTATTAAACAGGGGGCTTGATGAGCAGTTCTTC
CASRLLNRGLDEQFF
>once|TRBV27|TRBD1|TRBJ1-2
TGTGCCAGCAGGCAGACAGGGGGTGACTATGGCTACACCTTC
CASRQTGGDYGYTF
>-|TRBV9|-|TRBJ2-7
TGTGCCAGCAGCGTAGGCGGGGACTACGAGCAGTACTTC
CASSVGGDYEQYF
>-|TRBV5-1|-|TRBJ1-6
TGCGCCAGCAGCCCCGGGAGGGAGGGCTCCTATAATTCACCCCTCCACTTT
CASSPGREGSYNSPLHF
>-|TRBV20-1|-|TRBJ2-7
TGCAGTGCTAAGGAGGGGGACGAGCAGTACTTC
CSAKEGDEQYF
>-|TRBV4-3|-|TRBJ2-3
TGCGCCAGCGGGGACTTCACAGATACGCAGTATTTT
CASGDFTDTQYF
>-|TRBV29-1|-|TRBJ2-7
TGCAGCGTTGAATGGGCCTACGAGCAGTACTTC
CSVEWAYEQYF
>-|TRBV9|TRBD1|TRBJ1-2
TGTGCCAGCGCCCAGGGGGACTATGGCTGCACCTTC
CASAQGDYGCTF
>-|TRBV11-2|-|TRBJ2-7
TGTGCCAGCAGCATACAGGGCTACGAGCAGTACTTC
CASSIQGYEQYF
>-|TRBV6-1|-|TRBJ1-1
TGTGCCAGCCCTCAGCCCATGAACACTGAAGCTTTCTTT
CASPQPMNTEAFF
>-|TRBV9|-|TRBJ2-3
TGTGCCAGCAGCGAGGTCGGGTACACAGATACGCAGTATTTT
CASSEVGYTDTQYF
>-|TRBV19|TRBD1|TRBJ2-4
TGTGCCAGTAGTATAGCTCAGGGGGCGCGGAACATTCAGTACTTC
CASSIAQGARNIQYF
>-|TRBV2|TRBD1|TRBJ2-1
TGTGCCAGCAGTGGCCCGCAGGGGGCTAGGACGAATGAGCAGTTCTTC
CASSGPQGARTNEQFF
>once|TRBV5-5|-|TRBJ1-5
TGTGCCAGCAGCTTGGGGACGGTAAATCAGCCCCAGCATTTT
CASSLGTVNQPQHF
>once|TRBV9|-|TRBJ2-6
TGTGCCAGCAGCTCCAACTCTGGGGCCAACGTCCTGACTTTC
CASSSNSGANVLTF
>-|TRBV7-9|-|TRBJ1-1
TGTGCCAGCACCCCATGGGGGAGTGATACTGAAGCTTTCTTT
CASTPWGSDTEAFF
>once|TRBV27|-|TRBJ1-2
TGTGCCAGCTCCATATTCCCCTCGGGGGCAGGGTATGGCTACACCTTC
CASSIFPSGAGYGYTF
>-|TRBV7-9|-|TRBJ1-6
TGTGCCAGCAGCTCCGGAGCCCCTAATTCACCCCTCCACTTT
CASSSGAPNSPLHF
>-|TRBV6-5|-|TRBJ2-1
TGTGCCAGCACGTCCCGGCCTCTAAATGAGCAGTTCTTC
CASTSRPLNEQFF
>-|TRBV7-9|-|TRBJ2-7
TGTGCCAGCAGCGTCTCGGCCGGGACCTCGTCCTACGAGCAGTACTTC
CASSVSAGTSSYEQYF
>-|TRBV4-1|-|TRBJ1-1
TGCGCCAGCAGCCAAGGGGGTTTTTCGAACACTGAAGCTTTCTTT
CASSQGGFSNTEAFF